This T cell receptor (beta chain) stems from a study of blood T cell repertoires in COVID-19. Study at large: Acute and convalescent COVID-19 samples came from the United States, Italy and Spain. T cells, B-cell-depleted T cells, or PBMCs supplied cDNA or gDNA.

Sequencing used immunoSEQ multiplex PCR; TCRdb keeps in-frame clones, though not all of them. The sample includes about 290,000 clones, 85% of them seen just once. This CDR3 contains 15 residues. Germline V lookup: CDR1 SEHNR, CDR2 FQNEAQ (reference sequence). The V gene lost 6 bases and the J gene lost 4 bases, with 16 bases spanning the gap. Sequenced material: peripheral blood. This receptor was taken from a woman aged 45-60 years with active or convalescent COVID-19. This sequence joins TRBV7-9 and TRBJ1-3; D perhaps matches TRBD1 (6 bases). CDR3 region: CASSPAGQGGNTIYF. The CDR3 coding sequence is TGTGCCAGCAGTCCCGCCGGCCAGGGGGGAAACACCATATATTTT.